The clone carrying this TCR beta chain was found a few times. The junction departs from the called germline gene at one end, perhaps through a read error. This sample stems from a study of breast tumors, draining lymph nodes, adjacent tissues. In germline, CDR1 is SGHRS, CDR2 YFSETQ. The CDR3 is made up of 15 amino acids. One entry per CDR3 protein, called by TCRdb with MiXCR from the multiplex PCR reads. This table holds 140,000 or so distinct CDR3 sequences, less than 35% found once. Samples came from axillary lymph nodes draining the breast cancer. This TCR was recovered from a female donor with breast cancer. Some clones in this sample may be carry-over from other donors' samples. The sequenced sample consisted of axillary lymph node tissue. J is TRBJ2-5 and V is TRBV5-1; weak D call: TRBD2 (5 bases). The CDR3 DNA is TGCGCCAGCAGCCTGTTACTAGGTGGCCACGAGACCCAGTGCTTC. This codes for CASSLLLGGHETQCF.